These T cell receptor beta chains were read from a single sample in a study of blood T cell repertoires in COVID-19. The assay was immunoSEQ multiplex PCR, and TCRdb's table has in-frame clones only and misses some. The sample records 130,000 to 150,000 clones, over 75% being singletons. Sample: PBMCs or T cells enriched from blood (not recorded which). These receptors were obtained from a woman aged 25-40 years with acute COVID-19. CDR3s include the opening cysteine and the closing phenylalanine or tryptophan. The order of the fields is V gene, clone size, D gene, J gene, CDR3 DNA, CDR3 protein. The D gene is left open where the match is weak. For some rows the clone size is stated as once, few or many, or as a class when expanded; others skip it.

TRBV7-2,NA,TRBD2,TRBJ2-5,TGTGCCAGCAGCTTATTTTGGGGACTAGCGGAATTGGGGGGAGAGACCCAGTACTTC,CASSLFWGLAELGGETQYF
TRBV29-1,once,NA,TRBJ2-1,TGCAGCGCAAGACCCAGGAATGAGCAGTTCTTC,CSARPRNEQFF
TRBV29-1,NA,NA,TRBJ1-3,TGCAGCGTTGGGACAGTCTCTGGAAACACCATATATTTT,CSVGTVSGNTIYF
TRBV6-1,NA,NA,TRBJ1-4,TGTGCCGTATCCTACGGAGTTCGTGAAAAACTGTTTTTT,CAVSYGVREKLFF
TRBV29-1,NA,NA,TRBJ2-3,TGCAGCGTTGACATTACAGGGACCACAGATACGCAGTATTTT,CSVDITGTTDTQYF
TRBV6-5,NA,NA,TRBJ2-7,TGTGCCGGGGGCGATAGCTCCTACGAGCAGTACTTC,CAGGDSSYEQYF
TRBV4-3,NA,TRBD2,TRBJ2-3,TGCGCCAGCAGCCAAGATGTGCAGGGGAAGGGACTAGCGTATACTAGCACAGATACGCAGTATTTT,CASSQDVQGKGLAYTSTDTQYF
TRBV5-5,NA,TRBD1,TRBJ1-4,TGTGCCAGCAGCGCACAGGGGGCGGATGAAAAACTGTTTTTT,CASSAQGADEKLFF
TRBV6-5,NA,NA,TRBJ2-6,TGTGCCAGCAGTCCAGAGACATCTGGGGCCAACGTCCTGACTTTC,CASSPETSGANVLTF
TRBV7-9,NA,TRBD1,TRBJ2-7,TGTGCCAGCGGGCAGGGGGCAACCTACGAGCAGTACTTC,CASGQGATYEQYF
TRBV9,NA,TRBD1,TRBJ1-1,TGTGCCAGCAGCGCCACGGGACAGGACACTGAAGCTTTCTTT,CASSATGQDTEAFF
TRBV7-2,NA,NA,TRBJ2-2,TGTGCCAGCAGTTTCATGGGGCGGATCTACACCGGGGAGCTGTTTTTT,CASSFMGRIYTGELFF
TRBV30,NA,NA,TRBJ1-5,TGTGCCTGGAGTACTCGCAGCAATCAGCCCCAGCATTTT,CAWSTRSNQPQHF
TRBV30,NA,TRBD1,TRBJ1-2,TGTGCCTGGAGGATTAGGACAGGGAGCGGCTACACCTTC,CAWRIRTGSGYTF
TRBV19,NA,TRBD1,TRBJ1-2,TGTGCCAGTATCCCAGGACAGGGATTCCCATATGGCTACACCTTC,CASIPGQGFPYGYTF
TRBV19,few,NA,TRBJ2-2,TGTGCCAGTAGTATAGGGACAGCCACGAACACCGGGGAGCTGTTTTTT,CASSIGTATNTGELFF
TRBV4-3,NA,NA,TRBJ1-2,TGCGCCAGCAGCCAAGTCCCCCGCAGGGACTACACCTTC,CASSQVPRRDYTF
TRBV7-9,NA,NA,TRBJ2-1,TGTGCCAGCAGCTTAAGTGGGGCCAACAATGAGCAGTTCTTC,CASSLSGANNEQFF
TRBV27,NA,TRBD2,TRBJ2-7,TGTGCCAGCAGAGGGCTAGCGGGAGGGCTCTACGAGCAGTACTTC,CASRGLAGGLYEQYF
TRBV5-8,NA,NA,TRBJ1-4,TGTGCCAGCAGCTTGTTTATAGGGAGCAATGAAAAACTGTTTTTT,CASSLFIGSNEKLFF
TRBV5-1,NA,TRBD2,TRBJ2-7,TGCGCCAGCAGCTTGGCCTCTAGCGGGGCATTCTCCTACGAGCAGTACTTC,CASSLASSGAFSYEQYF
TRBV5-4,once,TRBD1,TRBJ1-2,TGTGCCAGCAGCTCAAATGACAGGGGCGGCTACACCTTC,CASSSNDRGGYTF
TRBV24-1,once,NA,TRBJ1-1,TGTGCCACCCGGGCGACACAGGGCGTTGACACTGAAGCTTTCTTT,CATRATQGVDTEAFF
TRBV7-2,once,TRBD2,TRBJ2-1,TGTGCCAGCACTTCGGGCGGGAGACGTAATGAGCAGTTCTTC,CASTSGGRRNEQFF
TRBV21-1,NA,NA,TRBJ2-1,TGTGCCAGCAGCAAAGTCGTGGAGCCAAGTGCAAATGAGCAGTTCTTC,CASSKVVEPSANEQFF
TRBV27,NA,NA,TRBJ1-6,TGTGCCAGCAGCTTCACAGGCCCCTGGAATTCACCCCTCCACTTT,CASSFTGPWNSPLHF
TRBV28,NA,NA,TRBJ1-1,TGTGCCAGCAGTTTATTTGGGGGCGGTTGGAACACTGAAGCTTTCTTT,CASSLFGGGWNTEAFF
TRBV10-2,NA,TRBD1,TRBJ1-5,TGCGCCAGCAGTGAACAGGGGAATCAGCCCCAGCATTTT,CASSEQGNQPQHF
TRBV6-5,NA,NA,TRBJ1-5,TGTGCCAGCAGACCCGACAGCAGCGGGGGTCAGCCCCAGCATTTT,CASRPDSSGGQPQHF
TRBV19,NA,TRBD2,TRBJ2-7,TGTGCCAGTAGTGAAACTAGCGGGAGCTACGAGCAGTACTTC,CASSETSGSYEQYF
TRBV3-1/TRBV3-2,NA,TRBD2,TRBJ2-1,TGTGCCAGCAGCCCAGATGTCGGACTAGCGGAGTACAATGAGCAGTTCTTC,CASSPDVGLAEYNEQFF
TRBV30,NA,TRBD2,TRBJ2-1,TGTGCCTGGAGTCAGCTAGCGGGATACAATGAGCAGTTCTTC,CAWSQLAGYNEQFF
TRBV6-5,NA,TRBD2,TRBJ2-5,TGTGCCAGCCGAGATAGCGGGAGGGCCGTGGAGACCCAGTACTTC,CASRDSGRAVETQYF
TRBV27,NA,NA,TRBJ2-7,TGTGCCAGCAGTTTATCGCCGGGGACACCTTCCTACGAGCAGTACTTC,CASSLSPGTPSYEQYF
TRBV6-6,NA,NA,TRBJ1-5,TGTGCCAGCAGGACGCTAGATCTGCCCCAGCATTTT,CASRTLDLPQHF
TRBV29-1,NA,NA,TRBJ2-5,TGCAGCGGATCCCGCGGGGTGGGGGGGACCCAGTACTTC,CSGSRGVGGTQYF
TRBV5-1,NA,NA,TRBJ1-5,TGCGCCAGCAGCTTGGGACAGTCTAATCAGCCCCAGCATTTT,CASSLGQSNQPQHF
TRBV19,NA,NA,TRBJ2-7,TGTGCCAGTAGACCCCCGGGTTCCCGCTTTGAGCAGTACTTC,CASRPPGSRFEQYF
TRBV10-3,NA,NA,TRBJ1-1,TGTGCCATCAGTGAGTCGCAGGGGAACACTGAAGCTTTCTTT,CAISESQGNTEAFF
TRBV19,NA,NA,TRBJ1-1,TGTGCCAGTAGTATTAACCTCAGTGGGACTGTGAACACTGAAGCTTTCTTT,CASSINLSGTVNTEAFF
TRBV9,NA,NA,TRBJ1-6,TGTGCCAGCAGCGGAGGGGGAATTAATTCACCCCTCCACTTT,CASSGGGINSPLHF
TRBV7-2,NA,NA,TRBJ2-6,TGTGCCAGCAGCTTAGGGAGGTCTGGGGCCAACGTCCTGACTTTC,CASSLGRSGANVLTF
TRBV10-3,NA,NA,TRBJ1-1,TGTGCCATCAGCCAACAGGGCATGAACACTGAAGCTTTCTTT,CAISQQGMNTEAFF
TRBV6-4,NA,NA,TRBJ1-5,TGTGCCAGCAGTGAAAGAGGGATCGGCAATCAGCCCCAGCATTTT,CASSERGIGNQPQHF
TRBV19,NA,NA,TRBJ1-6,TGTGCCAGTAGTTGGAGGGCAGAGGATTCACCCCTCCACTTT,CASSWRAEDSPLHF
TRBV2,NA,NA,TRBJ1-2,TGTGCCAGCAGTGAAGGGCAGGTCTATGGCTACACCTTC,CASSEGQVYGYTF
TRBV15,NA,NA,TRBJ1-1,TGTGCCACCAGTGTTTTCAGGACTACTGAAGCTTTCTTT,CATSVFRTTEAFF
TRBV5-4,NA,TRBD2,TRBJ2-3,TGTGCCAGCAGCCCTCAGGTAGCGGGGACAGATACGCAGTATTTT,CASSPQVAGTDTQYF
TRBV30,NA,NA,TRBJ1-1,TGTGCCTGGAGTGTTCTAGTGAACACTGAAGCTTTCTTT,CAWSVLVNTEAFF
TRBV5-4,NA,NA,TRBJ1-4,TGTGCCAGCAGCCGTACACTGGGGGCCAATGAAAAACTGTTTTTT,CASSRTLGANEKLFF
TRBV7-8,NA,TRBD2,TRBJ2-1,TGTGCCAGCAGCCCTAAACTAGCGGGAGTTCTCAATGAGCAGTTCTTC,CASSPKLAGVLNEQFF
TRBV27,NA,NA,TRBJ1-6,TGTGCCAGCAGTCGTCGGGGTTCACCCCTCCACTTT,CASSRRGSPLHF